What follows are 14 T cell receptor beta chains derived from one specimen sequenced in a study of blood T cell repertoires in COVID-19. Sequencing used immunoSEQ multiplex PCR; TCRdb keeps in-frame clones, though not all of them. Found here are approximately 350,000 clones, 65% to 90% of them singletons; the top ten hold under 8.5%. Specimen: peripheral blood. These receptors were collected from a woman aged 60-75 years with COVID-19, enrolled during active disease.

This clone came up a few times. The J gene is TRBJ2-3, the V gene TRBV4-2, with 12 bases identical to TRBD2. Germline V gives CDR1 LGHNA, CDR2 YNFKEQ. The junction had 7 bases not matched to a gene; V was cut back by 1 base and J by 5 bases. The length of the CDR3 is 17 residues. The chain's CDR3 is CASSQAPSGGAKDTQYF. The CDR3 nucleotides are TGTGCCAGCAGCCAAGCCCCTAGCGGGGGGGCGAAAGATACGCAGTATTTT.

The chain has TRBV27 and TRBJ2-7; D is uncertain. This CDR3 region has 16 residues. Trimming cost V 0 bases and J 2 bases, with 14 bases left between them. Germline values: CDR1 MNHEY, CDR2 SMNVEV (reference sequence). CDR3: CASSLSSTDPTYEQYF. The DNA of the CDR3 is TGTGCCAGCAGTTTATCGAGTACAGACCCTACCTACGAGCAGTACTTC.

The chain combines TRBV2 with TRBJ2-5; D unresolved. Trimming took off 3 bases at V and 3 bases at J, with 23 bases between the two ends. The germline CDR1 and CDR2 sequences are SNHLY and FYNNEI. The CDR3 extends over 18 amino acids. This CDR3 is CASSELYVAGLDKETQYF. The CDR3 region has the DNA TGTGCCAGCAGTGAGTTGTATGTGGCCGGTTTAGACAAAGAGACCCAGTACTTC.

The rearrangement uses TRBV2 and TRBJ2-2, with TRBD1 identical over 8 bases. CDR3 size: 15 residues. Germline trimming cut 7 bases from V and 1 base from J; bases unmatched to any gene: 5. Germline values: CDR1 SNHLY, CDR2 FYNNEI. The CDR3, as DNA: TGTGCCAGCACCTCCACAGGGGGGAACACCGGGGAGCTGTTTTTT. Protein: CASTSTGGNTGELFF.

In the case of this clone: A clone one base away is much larger, so this may be a read error. The chain has TRBV7-3 and TRBJ1-1; D perhaps matches TRBD1 (6 bases). This CDR3 has 14 amino acids. The V gene's germline CDR1 is SGHTA and CDR2 FQGTGA. V shed 5 bases and J shed 1 base, with 11 bases lying between them. The CDR3 region has the DNA TGTGCCAGCAGCCCGGGACAAGCGAACACTGAAGCTTTCTTT. Its protein is CASSPGQANTEAFF.

The chain has TRBV9 and TRBJ2-6, with 7 positions matching TRBD2. The CDR3 consists of 17 residues. Germline loops: CDR1 SGDLS, CDR2 YYNGEE. J lost 4 bases, V lost 3 bases, and 10 bases had no gene match. CDR3 nucleotides: TGTGCCAGCAGCGAGGGACTACTCCTAGGCGGGGCCAACGTCCTGACTTTC. Its protein is CASSEGLLLGGANVLTF. Together with reference TRBV9 and TRBJ2-6, the CDR3 gives the full variable domain: DSGVTQTPKHLITATGQRVTLRCSPRSGDLSVYWYQQSLDQGLQFLIQYYNGEERAKGNILERFSAQQFPDLHSELNLSSLELGDSALYFCASSEGLLLGGANVLTFGAGSRLTVL.

The V call is TRBV7-6, the J call TRBJ1-3; D perhaps matches TRBD1 (6 bases). Germline CDR1 SGHVS, CDR2 FNYEAQ. The CDR3 is made up of 19 amino acids. Trimming took 2 bases from V and 0 from J, leaving 20 bases between them. CDR3 coding DNA: TGTGCCAGCAGCTTATTTTCCGATCGACAGGCTCACTCTGGAAACACCATATATTTT. Its protein product is CASSLFSDRQAHSGNTIYF.

There are a few counts of this clone. The chain carries TRBV5-1 and TRBJ1-4; TRBD1 aligns across 12 bases. V lost 2 bases to trimming and J lost 8 bases; unmatched junction nucleotides: 4. The CDR3 runs 15 residues. CDR1 is SGHRS and CDR2 is YFSETQ in the germline V gene. Here the CDR3 reads CASSLQGQGAEKLFF. CDR3 bases: TGCGCCAGCAGCTTACAGGGACAGGGGGCAGAAAAACTGTTTTTT.

The chain employs TRBV29-1 and TRBJ1-2; 7 bases are a match to TRBD1. The V gene end was trimmed by 0 bases and the J gene end by 4 bases; junction bases not matched to a gene: 8. Germline V CDR1 and CDR2: SQVTM, ANQGSEA. The CDR3 length is 15 residues. CDR3 sequence: CSVEDRRGGVYGYTF. The DNA for the CDR3 is TGCAGCGTTGAAGATCGGAGAGGGGGCGTCTATGGCTACACCTTC.

This clone was detected only once. The genes are TRBV9 and TRBJ2-7; D remains ambiguous. The germline V gene has CDR1 SGDLS and CDR2 YYNGEE. Trimming removed 5 bases from V and 3 bases from J, with 6 bases in between. The length of the CDR3 is 11 residues. CDR3 bases: TGTGCCAGCAGTTCTAACTACGAGCAGTACTTC. Encoded protein: CASSSNYEQYF. The full variable domain, rest sourced from reference TRBV9 and TRBJ2-7, is DSGVTQTPKHLITATGQRVTLRCSPRSGDLSVYWYQQSLDQGLQFLIQYYNGEERAKGNILERFSAQQFPDLHSELNLSSLELGDSALYFCASSSNYEQYFGPGTRLTVT.

V gene TRBV25-1 combines with J gene TRBJ1-3; D is possibly TRBD1 (6 bases). This CDR3 has 14 residues. Germline loops: CDR1 MGHDK, CDR2 SYGVNS. Trimming pared 4 bases from V and 4 bases from J, leaving 11 bases between. The CDR3: CASSARTAGNTIYF. The CDR3 DNA sequence: TGTGCCAGCAGTGCCCGGACAGCCGGAAACACCATATATTTT.

The V gene is TRBV7-6, the J gene TRBJ1-5, with 7 bases lining up with TRBD1. The ends lost 1 base at V and 0 bases at J; junction bases unmatched: 3. The germline gives CDR1 SGHVS, CDR2 FNYEAQ. This CDR3 region has 16 residues. This chain's CDR3 is CASSLGSGGSNQPQHF. The CDR3 coding sequence is TGTGCCAGCAGCTTAGGGTCAGGGGGTAGCAATCAGCCCCAGCATTTT.

This clone was detected only a few times. The CDR3 bases are TGTGCCAGCAGCCTGACTAGCGGGGGACTACGTTATTACAATGAGCAGTTCTTC. Translating gives CASSLTSGGLRYYNEQFF. The chain combines TRBV7-2 with TRBJ2-1; 12 bases fit TRBD2. V lost 5 bases, J lost 4 bases, and 12 bases stayed unmatched. Germline values: CDR1 SGHTA, CDR2 FQGNSA. The CDR3 loop spans 18 amino acids.

V is TRBV30 and J is TRBJ1-5; D is perhaps TRBD1 (5 bases). The CDR3 contains 12 residues. V gave up 5 bases and J gave up 3 bases, with 8 bases separating them. Per germline, CDR1 GTSNPN and CDR2 SVGIG (reference sequence). CDR3 protein: CAWDSPNQPQHF. The CDR3 DNA reads as TGTGCCTGGGACAGTCCCAATCAGCCCCAGCATTTT.